What follows are 26 T cell receptor beta chains derived from one specimen sequenced in a study of T cells in Graves' hyperthyroidism and ophthalmopathy. Using RNA transcripts as the source, TCR beta CDR3 regions were amplified. HTBI primers were used for first-round RT-PCR of the TCR CDR3. TCRdb itself ran the multiplex PCR reads through MiXCR, one entry per CDR3 protein. Of under 300,000 distinct CDR3 sequences listed, approximately 14% are singletons. The sample taken for sequencing was blood. The source of these receptors is a woman aged 40 to 50 with Graves' hyperthyroidism that later progressed to Graves' ophthalmopathy.

This clonotype was seen at least ten times. This chain links TRBV7-9 with TRBJ1-1, with a weak D call TRBD1 (5 bases). CDR3 size: 14 residues. The V gene lost 5 bases and the J gene lost 1 base, with 11 bases spanning the gap. Germline CDR1 and CDR2: SEHNR and FQNEAQ (reference sequence). DNA of the CDR3: TGTGCCAGCAGCCCCGGGACTCGGAACACTGAAGCTTTCTTT. Translated, it gives CASSPGTRNTEAFF.

The genes are TRBV7-9 and TRBJ2-2; 9 nucleotides line up with TRBD2. The CDR3 consists of 15 residues. Germline V gives CDR1 SEHNR, CDR2 FQNEAQ (reference sequence). Trimming took 2 bases from V and 7 from J; bases not matched to a gene: 5. In DNA, the CDR3 is TGTGCCAGCAGCTTATTGGGGACTAGCAGCGGGGAGCTGTTTTTT. Encoded protein: CASSLLGTSSGELFF.

This clonotype has a count of ten or more. This sequence joins TRBV2 and TRBJ2-7; D may be TRBD2 (6 bases). The CDR3 extends over 15 amino acids. Germline CDR1 reads SNHLY; CDR2 reads FYNNEI. V lost 5 bases to trimming and J lost 3 bases, with 17 bases between them. The CDR3 coding sequence is TGTGCCAGCAGTACCCGGCGACTAGGGTACTACGAGCAGTACTTC. It yields the protein CASSTRRLGYYEQYF.

This clonotype occurred many times. The CDR3 DNA is TGTGCCAGCAGTGAACATGGAGGGCCTCCGGATACGCAGTATTTT. Translating it yields CASSEHGGPPDTQYF. The chain is built from TRBV2 and TRBJ2-3, with a weak D call TRBD2 (6 bases). The V gene's germline CDR1 is SNHLY and CDR2 FYNNEI. The V gene lost 2 bases and the J gene lost 6 bases, with 15 bases spanning the gap. The CDR3 covers 15 residues.

This clonotype has a count of ten or more. The chain carries TRBV11-2 and TRBJ2-5; 8 bases line up with TRBD2. CDR1 and CDR2 from the germline V gene are SGHAT and FQNNGV. The CDR3 length is 17 residues. The V and J ends lost 3 bases and 5 bases, in that order; junction bases with no gene match: 14. CDR3 protein: CASSLGPSGSPRETQYF. Here the CDR3 DNA reads TGTGCCAGCAGCTTGGGCCCAAGCGGGAGTCCTAGGGAGACCCAGTACTTC. Full variable domain (missing parts from reference TRBV11-2 and TRBJ2-5): EAGVAQSPRYKIIEKRQSVAFWCNPISGHATLYWYQQILGQGPKLLIQFQNNGVVDDSQLPKDRFSAERLKGVDSTLKIQPAKLEDSAVYLCASSLGPSGSPRETQYFGPGTRLLVL.

The V call is TRBV6-1, the J call TRBJ2-1; D gene unclear. Between the trimmed V and J ends, which lost 4 bases and 0 bases, there was a span of 13 bases. The CDR3 contains 16 residues. Germline CDR1 is MNHNS and CDR2 is SASEGT. The CDR3 DNA reads TGTGCCAGCAGTGGTGGTAGCCGGAGCTCCTACAATGAGCAGTTCTTC. It yields the protein CASSGGSRSSYNEQFF.

This clonotype was found many times. V is TRBV12-3 or TRBV12-4 and J is TRBJ2-1; TRBD1 might be the D (6 bases). The CDR3 is 16 residues long. With 0 bases removed from V and 4 bases from J, the gap between germline ends came to 13 bases. CDR3 loop: CASSLAFLTGYNEQFF. In DNA form, the CDR3 reads TGTGCCAGCAGTTTAGCGTTTCTAACAGGGTACAATGAGCAGTTCTTC.

As regards this clonotype: This may be a read error, as it is one base from a much larger clone. The gene calls are TRBV15 and TRBJ1-4, with D uncertain. Germline loops: CDR1 LNHNV, CDR2 YYDKDF (reference sequence). The CDR3 is 13 residues long. The CDR3 DNA sequence: TGTGCCACCTGCAGATCGCCTAATGAAAAACTGTTTTTT. Protein product: CATCRSPNEKLFF.

This clonotype was recorded many times. The rearrangement links TRBV7-8 to TRBJ1-5; D is unclear. Trimming pared 0 bases from V and 9 bases from J, leaving 12 bases between. The germline gives CDR1 SGHVS, CDR2 FQNEAQ. The CDR3 is 14 residues long. DNA for the CDR3: TGTGCCAGCAGCTTAGCAGTCAGCCTAGCGCCCCAGCATTTT. This translates into CASSLAVSLAPQHF. The complete variable domain, with remaining parts taken from reference TRBV7-8 and TRBJ1-5, reads GAGVSQSPRYKVAKRGQDVALRCDPISGHVSLFWYQQALGQGPEFLTYFQNEAQLDKSGLPSDRFFAERPEGSVSTLKIQRTQQEDSAVYLCASSLAVSLAPQHFGDGTRLSIL.

On this clonotype itself: A much larger clone lies a single base off, so this may be a read error. The V call is TRBV4-1, the J call TRBJ2-3; D might be TRBD1 (6 bases). The CDR3 sequence is 16 residues long. CDR1 MGHRA and CDR2 YSYEKL come from the germline V gene. Trimming stripped 4 bases from V and 2 bases from J, with 16 bases between. CDR3: CASSLPAQGLTDTQYF. DNA for the CDR3: TGCGCCAGCAGCCTCCCGGCACAGGGCCTCACAGATACGCAGTATTTT.

This clonotype was seen repeatedly, ten times or more. The genes are TRBV28 and TRBJ2-7, with 8 bases that match TRBD1. The germline V gene has CDR1 MDHEN and CDR2 SYDVKM. There are 17 residues in the CDR3. J lost 0 bases, V lost 6 bases, and 13 bases had no gene match. The CDR3 here is CASSLPRTGKSSYEQYF. CDR3 sequence (DNA): TGTGCCAGCAGCTTACCCCGGACAGGGAAAAGCTCCTACGAGCAGTACTTC.

This chain connects TRBV4-2 to TRBJ2-3; 10 bases align to TRBD2. CDR3 length: 14 residues. Germline trimming cut 4 bases from V and 5 bases from J; bases unmatched to any gene: 3. Germline V gene sequence: CDR1 LGHNA, CDR2 YNFKEQ. CDR3 DNA sequence: TGTGCCAGCAGCCGGGGGACTAGCGAAGATACGCAGTATTTT. Protein: CASSRGTSEDTQYF.

This clonotype was counted between two and nine times. The J gene is TRBJ2-7, the V gene TRBV9, with D possibly being TRBD2 (5 bases). The germline V gene has CDR1 SGDLS and CDR2 YYNGEE. The CDR3 covers 13 residues. Trimming shortened V by 3 bases and J by 0 bases, and 7 bases separated the two germline ends. This chain's CDR3 is CASSAGNSYEQYF. Here the CDR3 DNA reads TGTGCCAGCAGCGCCGGGAACTCCTACGAGCAGTACTTC.

This clonotype was counted many times. The genes are TRBV27 and TRBJ1-2, with TRBD1 matching over 7 bases. There are 13 residues in the CDR3. Germline V lookup: CDR1 MNHEY, CDR2 SMNVEV (reference sequence). Losses at the gene ends were 3 bases for V and 4 bases for J; bases not matched to a gene: 2. CDR3 in amino acids: CASSFQGVYGYTF. CDR3 DNA sequence: TGTGCCAGCAGTTTTCAGGGGGTCTATGGCTACACCTTC.

This clonotype was seen a few times. The chain has TRBV19 and TRBJ1-2, with 7 bases that match TRBD1. This CDR3 comprises 15 residues. With V trimmed by 4 bases and J by 2 bases, 7 bases remained unmatched. Germline assignment: CDR1 LNHDA and CDR2 SQIVND (reference sequence). This CDR3 reads CASSRGDSMNYGYTF. The CDR3 DNA reads TGTGCCAGTAGTAGAGGGGACAGTATGAACTATGGCTACACCTTC.

This clonotype was seen only a few times. This rearrangement joins TRBV7-9 to TRBJ1-1; no firm D call. This CDR3 has 12 residues. CDR1 SEHNR and CDR2 FQNEAQ come from the germline V gene (reference sequence). Trimming removed 3 bases at V and 6 bases at J, with 8 bases between. CDR3 amino acids: CASSFNTAEAFF. The CDR3 DNA reads TGTGCCAGCAGCTTTAATACAGCTGAAGCTTTCTTT. Filled out from reference TRBV7-9 and TRBJ1-1, the complete variable domain reads DTGVSQNPRHKITKRGQNVTFRCDPISEHNRLYWYRQTLGQGPEFLTYFQNEAQLEKSRLLSDRFSAERPKGSFSTLEIQRTEQGDSAMYLCASSFNTAEAFFGQGTRLTVV.

This CDR3 reads CASSQDFWLNTEAFF. Written as DNA, the CDR3 is TGCGCCAGCAGCCAAGATTTTTGGCTGAACACTGAAGCTTTCTTT. The chain couples TRBV4-1 to TRBJ1-1; D unclear. CDR1 and CDR2 from the germline V gene are MGHRA and YSYEKL. V shed 0 bases and J shed 0 bases, with 8 bases lying between them. This CDR3 is built from 15 residues.

This clonotype was observed a handful of times. The chain joins TRBV19 to TRBJ2-3; 10 bases agree with TRBD2. In germline, CDR1 is LNHDA, CDR2 SQIVND (reference sequence). The V segment lost 4 bases and the J segment 3 bases; nucleotides outside the gene matches: 4. The CDR3 runs to 15 residues. The CDR3 region has the DNA TGTGCCAGTAGTAATAGCGGGAGGACGACAGATACGCAGTATTTT. Amino acid sequence: CASSNSGRTTDTQYF.

At least ten counts were recorded for this clonotype. The chain employs TRBV12-3 or TRBV12-4 and TRBJ2-1, with TRBD2 matching 7 bases. V gave up 3 bases and J gave up 0 bases; unmatched junction bases: 8. The CDR3 spans 17 residues. The CDR3 sequence: CASSFVAGAISYNEQFF. Written as DNA, the CDR3 is TGTGCCAGCAGTTTTGTGGCGGGAGCGATCTCCTACAATGAGCAGTTCTTC.

This clonotype has at least ten counts. The chain recombines TRBV29-1 with TRBJ2-7; 13 positions agree with TRBD2. CDR1 is SQVTM, CDR2 ANQGSEA, per germline. After removal of 6 bases from V and 1 base from J, the junction contained 12 bases not matched to a gene. This CDR3 has 17 residues. The CDR3 sequence: CSVVRTSGSRGSYEQYF. The CDR3 DNA sequence: TGCAGCGTCGTCCGGACTAGCGGGAGTAGGGGGTCCTACGAGCAGTACTTC.

With regard to this clonotype: This may stem from a read error, because a much larger clone lies one nucleotide away. The chain is built from TRBV5-1 and TRBJ2-1; 7 bases line up with TRBD1. The trim removed 1 base at V and 9 bases at J, leaving 4 bases unmatched. Germline lookup yields CDR1 SGHRS and CDR2 YFSETQ. The CDR3 extends over 13 amino acids. The CDR3 spells CASSLTGDSEQFF. In DNA form, the CDR3 reads TGCGCCAGCAGCTTGACAGGGGACAGTGAGCAGTTCTTC.

This clonotype has at least ten counts. This chain uses TRBV28 with TRBJ2-3; perhaps D is TRBD1 or TRBD2 (5 bases each). Germline-derived CDR1 and CDR2 are MDHEN and SYDVKM. The ends were cut back, 6 bases at V and 4 bases at J, with 14 bases in the middle. This CDR3 is built from 14 residues. The CDR3 bases are TGTGCCAGCAGCTGGGCCCGGGGCGCAGATACGCAGTATTTT. Translated, it gives CASSWARGADTQYF.

This clonotype came up many times. The chain joins TRBV19 to TRBJ2-5; D gene uncertain. V dropped 6 bases and J dropped 3 bases, with 17 bases sitting between them. CDR3 length: 15 residues. The germline gives CDR1 LNHDA, CDR2 SQIVND (reference sequence). The CDR3 DNA is TGTGCCAGTAGAGTCCGCTTGAGGAGTGAAGAGACCCAGTACTTC. Translation gives CASRVRLRSEETQYF.

This clonotype turned up a few times. The chain combines TRBV15 with TRBJ1-3; no clear D. This CDR3 is 14 amino acids long. The V and J ends lost 1 base and 5 bases respectively, with 9 bases between them. Germline CDR1 is LNHNV and CDR2 is YYDKDF (reference sequence). For the CDR3, the DNA is TGTGCCACCAGCAGAGGTGCAGGTAGAAACACCATATATTTT. Amino acid sequence: CATSRGAGRNTIYF.

This clonotype was counted ten times or more. The chain links TRBV3-1 to TRBJ2-1; 8 bases agree with TRBD2. The CDR3 contains 15 residues. Germline values: CDR1 LGHDT, CDR2 YNNKEL (reference sequence). V trimming: 3 bases; J trimming: 1 base; junction bases outside the gene matches: 2. CDR3 protein: CASSQAGGSYNEQFF. CDR3 DNA: TGTGCCAGCAGCCAGGCGGGAGGATCCTACAATGAGCAGTTCTTC.

This clonotype was seen many times. The gene calls are TRBV27 and TRBJ1-2, with unresolved D. V was cut by 5 bases and J by 7 bases, with 23 bases left in between. The germline V gene encodes CDR1 MNHEY and CDR2 SMNVEV (reference sequence). The CDR3 runs to 16 residues. DNA of the CDR3: TGTGCCAGCAGTAACTACCTGGACGGGATGATCTCTGGCTACACCTTC. Encoded protein: CASSNYLDGMISGYTF.